A single sample gave rise to the 8 T cell receptor beta chains below, sequenced in a study of identical twins (dated by TCRdb to 2015 to 2016). The library relied on 5' RACE. For sequencing, an Illumina HiSeq 2000 was employed. The public reads were reprocessed in TCRdb via fastp at Q25 and MiXCR, keeping in-frame beta chains. When rows share a CDR3 protein, they turn into one entry using the most common DNA and genes. Within this sample are 200,000 to 250,000 distinct CDR3 sequences, with approximately 7% of them counted one time only. Together, the top ten hold about 3.6% of the sample. The data also belong to a second study, concerning yellow fever vaccine responses in identical twins.

Sequencing input: memory (CD45RO+) T cells sorted from blood. Taken with the paper, the label for cell subset or site translates to: CD45RO+ enriched T cells. These receptors were obtained from a woman aged 18-29 years in good health.

This clonotype was recorded at least ten times. The J gene is TRBJ2-3, the V gene TRBV4-1; no firm D call. Germline CDR1 is MGHRA and CDR2 is YSYEKL. This CDR3 spans 15 amino acids. Trimming removed 0 bases at V and 8 bases at J, with 15 bases between. For the CDR3, the DNA is TGCGCCAGCAGCCAAGAACTTTTGGACCTTGGTACGCAGTATTTT. Amino acids: CASSQELLDLGTQYF.

V gene TRBV20-1 combines with J gene TRBJ2-1; 8 positions match TRBD2. V lost 5 bases, J lost 0 bases, and 9 bases stayed unmatched. Germline V gene sequence: CDR1 DFQATT, CDR2 SNEGSKA (reference sequence). The CDR3 has 16 amino acids. The CDR3: CSAPGRSGSSYNEQFF. The CDR3 nucleotides are TGCAGTGCTCCAGGGAGGAGCGGGAGCTCCTACAATGAGCAGTTCTTC.

In this sample, this clonotype turned up many times. CDR3 protein: CAISQGSNEQFF. In DNA form, the CDR3 reads TGTGCCATCTCCCAGGGATCCAATGAGCAGTTCTTC. J is TRBJ2-1 and V is TRBV10-3; a possible D gene is TRBD1 (5 bases). This CDR3 region has 12 residues. V was clipped by 8 bases and J by 6 bases, with 11 bases between them. Per the germline V gene, CDR1 is ENHRY and CDR2 is SYGVKD.

The chain has TRBV6-7 and TRBJ2-1; 7 bases align to TRBD2. Being an ORF, TRBV6-7 has a function that is uncertain. Trimming at V came to 6 bases and at J to 4 bases, leaving 9 bases not matched to a gene. This CDR3 is 15 amino acids long. The CDR3 region has the DNA TGTGCCAGCAGACCCGGGACTATCGAATACAATGAGCAGTTCTTC. It codes for CASRPGTIEYNEQFF.

This clonotype was counted only a few times. The chain has TRBV5-1 and TRBJ2-3, with D unclear. Trimming shortened V by 0 bases and J by 0 bases, and 11 bases separated the two germline ends. CDR3 length: 16 residues. CDR1 is SGHRS, CDR2 YFSETQ, per germline. CDR3 nucleotide sequence: TGCGCCAGCAGCTTGGAACTATCATATAGCACAGATACGCAGTATTTT. Its translation: CASSLELSYSTDTQYF.

The table lists this clonotype with many counts. V usage is TRBV5-1 and J usage is TRBJ1-4; D unresolved. Germline loops: CDR1 SGHRS, CDR2 YFSETQ. The CDR3 has 16 residues. The V gene lost 7 bases and the J gene lost 8 bases, with 24 bases spanning the gap. The CDR3 nucleotides are TGCGCCAGCTCCCCTTGGTCAACATCGAGAAAGGAAAAACTGTTTTTT. Translation: CASSPWSTSRKEKLFF.

This clonotype has at least ten counts. This rearrangement joins TRBV9 to TRBJ1-2; no definite D call. CDR1 is SGDLS, CDR2 YYNGEE, per germline. With 4 bases removed from V and 4 bases from J, the gap between germline ends came to 14 bases. The CDR3 is 14 residues long. The CDR3 DNA follows: TGTGCCAGCAGCCCAGGATCCTCCAGCTATGGCTACACCTTC. Protein sequence: CASSPGSSSYGYTF.

This clonotype was observed at least ten times. The chain is built from TRBV12-3 or TRBV12-4 and TRBJ2-1; D is unclear. The ends were cut back, 8 bases at V and 7 bases at J, with 9 bases in the middle. The CDR3 covers 11 residues. The CDR3 DNA sequence: TGTGCCAGCCGGTATGCAAATGAGCAGTTCTTC. It is translated as CASRYANEQFF.